A single sample gave rise to the 6 T cell receptor beta chains below, sequenced in a study of early T cells in non-severe SARS-CoV-2 infection. Via MiXCR, TCRdb re-called the 5' RACE reads, giving one row per CDR3 protein. The data show roughly 86,000 distinct CDR3 sequences, 14% to 15% seen once. Input material: whole blood. These receptors were taken from an adult who was a healthcare worker with PCR-confirmed SARS-CoV-2 infection or an uninfected control (not recorded which).

This sequence joins TRBV20-1 and TRBJ2-3, with 8 bases identical to TRBD2. The J segment lost 2 bases and the V segment lost 6 bases, leaving 13 bases of the junction unmatched. Germline V CDR1 and CDR2: DFQATT, SNEGSKA (reference sequence). This CDR3 is 16 amino acids long. CDR3 region: CSAVGVSGGYTDTQYF. The CDR3 bases are TGCAGTGCCGTGGGGGTGAGCGGGGGATACACAGATACGCAGTATTTT.

This chain joins TRBV6-6 and TRBJ1-1, with D perhaps TRBD1 (5 bases). V lost 10 bases to trimming and J lost 5 bases, with 17 bases between them. The CDR3 is 13 amino acids. The germline CDR1 and CDR2 sequences are MNHNY and SVGAGI (reference sequence). The CDR3 bases are TGTGCCAACTGCAGGGCCCCGGGGACTGAAGCTTTCTTT. Encoded protein: CANCRAPGTEAFF.

J is TRBJ2-1 and V is TRBV5-6; TRBD2 might be the D (6 bases). The CDR3 length is 16 residues. The V gene lost 1 base and the J gene lost 1 base, with 12 bases spanning the gap. Germline V gene lookup returns CDR1 SGHDT and CDR2 YYEEEE. For the CDR3, the DNA is TGTGCCAGCAGCTTGCAGGGCCGGGGGTCCTACAATGAGCAGTTCTTC. This translates into CASSLQGRGSYNEQFF.

This clonotype was seen many times. The J gene is TRBJ2-2, the V gene TRBV9; possibly TRBD2 for D (6 bases). V dropped 4 bases and J dropped 1 base, with 17 bases sitting between them. The germline CDR1 and CDR2 sequences are SGDLS and YYNGEE. This CDR3 has 17 residues. Here the CDR3 reads CASSSNGGAGNTGELFF. The CDR3 coding sequence is TGTGCCAGCAGCTCCAACGGAGGGGCAGGGAACACCGGGGAGCTGTTTTTT.

This clonotype was seen more than once but under ten times. This rearrangement joins TRBV7-6 to TRBJ1-5, with 9 bases lining up with TRBD1. CDR1 and CDR2 from the germline V gene are SGHVS and FNYEAQ. V lost 1 base, J lost 0 bases, and 13 bases stayed unmatched. The CDR3 sequence is 20 residues long. CDR3: CASSLVIRRTGDYSNQPQHF. CDR3 nucleotide sequence: TGTGCCAGCAGCTTAGTAATCAGGCGGACAGGGGATTATAGCAATCAGCCCCAGCATTTT.

This clonotype was counted only a few times. The chain couples TRBV6-2 or TRBV6-3 to TRBJ2-3; D not certain. The CDR3 is 16 amino acids. Germline V gene lookup returns CDR1 MNHEY and CDR2 SVGEGT. Trimming stripped 0 bases from V and 0 bases from J, with 10 bases between. The CDR3 sequence: CASSYSPAKSTDTQYF. The DNA of the CDR3 is TGTGCCAGCAGTTACTCCCCAGCCAAGAGCACAGATACGCAGTATTTT.